The clone carrying this T cell receptor (beta chain) appeared a few times. Its antigen remains unknown. With V trimmed by 3 bases and J by 3 bases, 9 bases remained unmatched. CDR1 and CDR2 (germline): SGDLS, YYNGEE. The CDR3 is 16 residues long. The data were taken from a study of OX40 agonist ivuxolimab in advanced cancers. Study-wide results and limits: Partial responders treated at 0.1-3.0 mg/kg exhibited clonal expansion among the lowest measured. Researchers did not establish what antigens the expanded peripheral T cells target. The study found that CD8+ T cells averaged more expanded clones than CD4+.

Clones were sequenced by immunoSEQ multiplex PCR, and TCRdb holds only the in-frame ones, with some missing. The sample contains 9,000 to 13,000 clones, roughly 79% of which appear only once. The V gene is TRBV9, the J gene TRBJ2-7; 10 bases are shared with TRBD1. Sequences were derived from CD4+ or CD8+ T cells sorted from blood, sampled in a trial of the OX40 agonist ivuxolimab. The receptor's source is an adult with an advanced solid tumor such as melanoma, head and neck, liver or kidney cancer. The CDR3: CASSDSRDRGVYEQYF. The CDR3 DNA reads as TGTGCCAGCAGCGACTCCCGGGACAGGGGTGTCTACGAGCAGTACTTC.